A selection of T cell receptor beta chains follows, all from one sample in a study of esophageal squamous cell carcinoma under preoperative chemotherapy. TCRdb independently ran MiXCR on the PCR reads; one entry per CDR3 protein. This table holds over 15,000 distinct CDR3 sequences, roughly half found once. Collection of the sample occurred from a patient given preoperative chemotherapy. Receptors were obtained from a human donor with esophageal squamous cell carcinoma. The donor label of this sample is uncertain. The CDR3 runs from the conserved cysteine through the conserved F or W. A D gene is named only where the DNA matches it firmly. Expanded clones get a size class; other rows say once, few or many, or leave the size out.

TGTGCCAGCTCACCACCGGGGGTGGCGAGAGGGGGCGCGGGATACGAGCAGTACTTC	CASSPPGVARGGAGYEQYF	NA	TRBV18	TRBJ2-7	few
TGTGCCAGCAGCGCGGCGCTGGGAGACAAAAACACGCAGTATTTC	CASSAALGDKNTQYF	NA	TRBV7-3	TRBJ2-3	NA
TGTGCCAGCAGTCCGTCCATGGGGAATGAGCAGTACTTC	CASSPSMGNEQYF	NA	TRBV6-1	TRBJ2-5	NA
TGTGCCAGCGGGGGCAAGGGGGGCGGTGTCACAGATACCCAGTACTTC	CASGGKGGGVTDTQYF	NA	TRBV7-8	TRBJ2-5	NA
TGTGCCACCTCCGGGACAGGGGGGACAGGTGCGCTGTTTTTT	CATSGTGGTGALFF	TRBD1	TRBV7-8	TRBJ2-2	NA
TGTGCCAGCAGCCCCCCCGGGCCAGGGATAGGCACAGATACGCAGTATTTT	CASSPPGPGIGTDTQYF	NA	TRBV12-3/TRBV12-4	TRBJ2-3	NA
TGCAGTGCTATACTAGCGGGTCGAGAGACCCAGTACTTC	CSAILAGRETQYF	TRBD2	TRBV20-1	TRBJ2-5	NA
TGTGCCAGCAGCTTAGCGCTTGACTACGAGCAGTACTTC	CASSLALDYEQYF	NA	TRBV7-2	TRBJ2-7	NA
TGTGCCAGCAGCCCTGCGGGAACCACGGGGAAGCTGTTTTTT	CASSPAGTTGKLFF	NA	TRBV7-8	TRBJ2-2	NA
TGTGCCAGCAGCAAAGACAATGAGCAGTTCTTC	CASSKDNEQFF	NA	TRBV5-4	TRBJ2-1	many
TGTGCCAGCAGCTTAGATGGGGGCGGCGAGCAGTACTTC	CASSLDGGGEQYF	NA	TRBV7-3	TRBJ2-7	many
TGTGCCAGCAGCCCATCGGCTTCGTGGGGCTACACCTTC	CASSPSASWGYTF	NA	TRBV7-2	TRBJ1-2	NA
TGTGCCAGCAGGTCAACTGGGGGCGGTGTCACAGATACGCAGTACTTT	CASRSTGGGVTDTQYF	NA	TRBV7-2	TRBJ2-3	NA
TGTGCCAGCAGCTTAGGGCCGGGTCCGAACGCCAATGAGCAGTTCTTC	CASSLGPGPNANEQFF	NA	TRBV11-2	TRBJ2-1	NA
TGTGCCAGCAGCTTGGCCTCCGCGCTGTCTTTC	CASSLASALSF	NA	TRBV12-3/TRBV12-4	TRBJ2-3	NA
TGTGCCAGCAGCTTAGCGCGGGCGAGCGGGACCTACGAGCAGTACTTC	CASSLARASGTYEQYF	TRBD2	TRBV7-9	TRBJ2-7	many
TGTGCCAGCAGTCCAACCCTGACAGTCCAAGAGACCCAGTACTTC	CASSPTLTVQETQYF	NA	TRBV27	TRBJ2-5	many
TGTGCCAGCCGACGGACAGGGGAAGATACGCAGTATTTT	CASRRTGEDTQYF	TRBD1	TRBV7-2	TRBJ2-3	few
TGTGCCGCCGGGAGCGGACAAGAGACCCAGTACTTC	CAAGSGQETQYF	NA	TRBV7-9	TRBJ2-5	NA
TGTGCCAGCGCCGAGGGAGGCGGGGAGCAGTACTTC	CASAEGGGEQYF	NA	TRBV7-3	TRBJ2-5	NA
TGTGCCAGCAGCTCCTACCGGGACAGGGCTGCAGATACGCAGTATTTT	CASSSYRDRAADTQYF	TRBD1	TRBV7-8	TRBJ2-3	few
TGTGCCAGCAGCTTGGGGCTAGGGGGCGGTGCCACAGATACGCAGTACTTT	CASSLGLGGGATDTQYF	TRBD1	TRBV7-6	TRBJ2-5	NA
TGTGCCAGCAGCTTAGAGCCCATAGCGGGAGAGTTTGGCACCCAGAACTTC	CASSLEPIAGEFGTQNF	TRBD2	TRBV7-2	TRBJ2-5	NA
TGTGCCAGCAGCTTAGTACAGGCCTCCTCCTACAATGAGCAGTTCTTC	CASSLVQASSYNEQFF	NA	TRBV7-6	TRBJ2-1	NA
TGTGCCAGCAGTGAAGGTCTTGGGCAGATTTACGAGCAGTACTTC	CASSEGLGQIYEQYF	NA	TRBV6-1	TRBJ2-7	few
TGCGCCAGCAGTGAGCTCGCTAGCGGCAGCTCCTACAATGAGCAGTTCTTC	CASSELASGSSYNEQFF	TRBD2	TRBV10-1	TRBJ2-1	few
TGTGCCAGCAGTTTAGGACCGATTGAAAAACTGTTTTTT	CASSLGPIEKLFF	NA	TRBV6-2/TRBV6-3	TRBJ1-4	few
TGTGCCAGCAGCCCGACAGGCCCGGGGCGAGAGCAGTTCTTC	CASSPTGPGREQFF	NA	TRBV7-2	TRBJ2-1	once
TGTGCCAGCAGCTCACCGGGACAGGGGAAATCTCGAGCCAAAAACATTCAGTACTTC	CASSSPGQGKSRAKNIQYF	TRBD1	TRBV7-2	TRBJ2-4	many
TGTGCCAGCAGCTTAGCGAGGGGAGCAAGCACAGATACGCAGTATTTT	CASSLARGASTDTQYF	NA	TRBV7-2	TRBJ2-3	few
TGTGCCAGCAGCTCGGGCATGCGCCGCAAAGATACTCAGTATTTT	CASSSGMRRKDTQYF	NA	TRBV11-2	TRBJ2-3	NA
TGTGCCAGGGGCGGACTGGCGGGGAGCACCGGTACGCAGTTTTTT	CARGGLAGSTGTQFF	NA	TRBV7-3	TRBJ2-3	NA
TGCGCCAGCGGGAGGGACCAGACCCAGTACTTC	CASGRDQTQYF	TRBD2	TRBV10-2	TRBJ2-5	few
TGTGCCAGCAGTTTCGGAGGGGACACCGGGGAGCTGTTTTTT	CASSFGGDTGELFF	NA	TRBV12-3/TRBV12-4	TRBJ2-2	NA
TGTGCCAGCAGTTACTCGAGAGGCGGGGCGGGGCAAGAGACCCTGACTTTC	CASSYSRGGAGQETLTF	NA	TRBV6-5	TRBJ2-6	NA
TGTGCCAGCAGCTTAGTGACGGGCGGGAGGGGTGGTTGGAACTACGAGCAGTACTTC	CASSLVTGGRGGWNYEQYF	TRBD2	TRBV7-2	TRBJ2-7	NA
TGTGCCAGCAGCACCCCTGGAAGGAACTACGAGCAGTACTTC	CASSTPGRNYEQYF	NA	TRBV6-1	TRBJ2-7	NA
TGCGCCAGCAGCCCTCCCAGTCGGAGTCAGATCAGGAAACAGTATTTT	CASSPPSRSQIRKQYF	NA	TRBV4-1	TRBJ2-3	NA
TGTGCCAGCAGCTCCCGCCGCGAGAGAGAGCAGTTCTTC	CASSSRREREQFF	NA	TRBV7-2	TRBJ2-1	few
TGTGCCAGCAGCCCCCGACAGGAGAACACCGGGGAGCTGTTTTTT	CASSPRQENTGELFF	NA	TRBV7-3	TRBJ2-2	medium-sized
TGTGCCAGCAGCTTGGACAGGGCTACAGATACGCAGTATTTT	CASSLDRATDTQYF	TRBD1	TRBV7-3	TRBJ2-3	few
TGTGCCAGCAGCTTTGGGACTAGCGGGAGCTCGGCAGATACGCAGTATTTT	CASSFGTSGSSADTQYF	TRBD2	TRBV11-3	TRBJ2-3	NA
TGTGCCAGCAGTTACTCGAGAGGCGGGGCGGGGGAAAAGACCCAGTATTTC	CASSYSRGGAGEKTQYF	TRBD2	TRBV6-5	TRBJ2-5	NA
TGTGCCAGCAGTCTCACCCCCCTAGACCAAGAGACCCAGTACTTC	CASSLTPLDQETQYF	NA	TRBV27	TRBJ2-5	many
TGTGCCATCAGTGAGTCGTCCGGTCTCCAAGAGACCCAGTTCTTC	CAISESSGLQETQFF	NA	TRBV10-3	TRBJ2-1	many
TGTGCTAGCAGCTTAGCGCGTACAGGAAAAGAGACCCAGTACTTC	CASSLARTGKETQYF	NA	TRBV7-7	TRBJ2-5	NA
TGTGCCAGCAGCACGAGCGGCCTAGCCAAAAACATTCAGTACTTC	CASSTSGLAKNIQYF	NA	TRBV7-8	TRBJ2-4	few
TGTGCCAGCGGCCGCCAGGCGTACGAGCAGTACTTC	CASGRQAYEQYF	NA	TRBV7-2	TRBJ2-7	NA
TGTGCCAGCAGCTATACTTATGGGGGACTGGTCGAGACCCAGTTCTTC	CASSYTYGGLVETQFF	NA	TRBV7-4	TRBJ2-1	NA
TGTGCCAGCAGTGAATTTATTGCCAAAAACATTCAGTACTTC	CASSEFIAKNIQYF	NA	TRBV6-1	TRBJ2-4	few
TGTGCCAGCAGTGAAGACGGAGGGTGGGGGGAGACCCAGTTCTTC	CASSEDGGWGETQFF	NA	TRBV6-1	TRBJ2-1	NA
TGTGCCAGCAGTTTCCGACTAGCGGGATGGAAGACCCAGTACTTC	CASSFRLAGWKTQYF	TRBD2	TRBV12-3/TRBV12-4	TRBJ2-5	NA
TGTGCCAGCAGTTTGGGAGGGACTAGCGGGAGGGCCCGCCTTTACGAGCAGTACTTC	CASSLGGTSGRARLYEQYF	TRBD2	TRBV27	TRBJ2-7	NA
NA	CASSLDEGQDVGTGTQFF	NA	TRBV7-6	TRBJ2-2	NA